This TCR beta chain was captured by sequencing in a study of blood T cells in healthy people across ages. Through a sample-barcoded 5' primer and a J-beta primer mix, a second PCR was run for roughly 6 to 12 cycles. MiXCR was run by TCRdb on the 5' RACE reads, yielding one entry per CDR3 protein. The repertoire holds 730,000 or so distinct CDR3 sequences, approximately 40% seen once, with 25% to 30% in the top ten. Per the germline V gene, CDR1 is MDHEN and CDR2 is SYDVKM. The CDR3 is 14 amino acids. The chain carries TRBV28 and TRBJ2-7; 11 nucleotides align to TRBD2. This receptor was taken from an elderly man in good health. The sequencing input was blood. CDR3 nucleotides: TGTGCTATCAATAGCGGGAGGGCTTCTTACGAGCAGTACTTC. It translates to CAINSGRASYEQYF. The full variable domain, rest sourced from reference TRBV28 and TRBJ2-7, is DVKVTQSSRYLVKRTGEKVFLECVQDMDHENMFWYRQDPGLGLRLIYFSYDVKMKEKGDIPEGYSVSREKKERFSLILESASTNQTSMYLCAINSGRASYEQYFGPGTRLTVT.